A selection of T cell receptor beta chains follows, all from one sample in a study of molecular identifiers for immune sequencing clone quantification. From the PCR reads, TCRdb called clonotypes with MiXCR, one entry per CDR3 protein. The sample includes some 320,000 distinct CDR3 sequences, about a fifth of them seen just once. The sequenced sample was naive CD8+ T cells from blood, with Jurkat cell RNA spiked in. These receptors came from a human donor in good health. Some libraries in this study had Jurkat cell RNA spiked in. The CDR3 runs from the conserved cysteine through the conserved F or W. D genes are given only for firm matches. A clone size is listed for some rows: how often the clone was seen (once, few, many), or a class if it is expanded.

CDR3nt: TGTGCCAGCAGCGTAGAGGGGTCAGACACAGATACGCAGTATTTT
CDR3aa: CASSVEGSDTDTQYF
v_gene: TRBV9
d_gene: NA
abundance: few
j_gene: TRBJ2-3

CDR3nt: TGTGCCAGCAGTCCTGTCCCGGGATTCTACGAGCAGTACTTC
CDR3aa: CASSPVPGFYEQYF
v_gene: TRBV6-1
d_gene: NA
abundance: NA
j_gene: TRBJ2-7

CDR3nt: TGCAGCGTTGAAGGGACAGGGGGTACCTACGAGCAGTACTTC
CDR3aa: CSVEGTGGTYEQYF
v_gene: TRBV29-1
d_gene: TRBD1
abundance: many
j_gene: TRBJ2-7

CDR3nt: TGCAGCGTAATGACAGGGGATAGCAATCAGCCCCAGCATTTT
CDR3aa: CSVMTGDSNQPQHF
v_gene: TRBV29-1
d_gene: TRBD1
abundance: many
j_gene: TRBJ1-5

CDR3nt: TGTGCCAGCAGTGAAATACGCACGGATACGCAGTATTTT
CDR3aa: CASSEIRTDTQYF
v_gene: TRBV27
d_gene: NA
abundance: many
j_gene: TRBJ2-3

CDR3nt: TGCGCCAGCAGCCAAGATCGGTCCTACACAGATACGCAGTATTTT
CDR3aa: CASSQDRSYTDTQYF
v_gene: TRBV4-3
d_gene: NA
abundance: NA
j_gene: TRBJ2-3

CDR3nt: TGCGCCAGCAGCCGAACCGGGGGGGCCGGAGATACGCAGTATTTT
CDR3aa: CASSRTGGAGDTQYF
v_gene: TRBV4-1
d_gene: TRBD2
abundance: NA
j_gene: TRBJ2-3

CDR3nt: TGTGCCAGCAGCGTAGGGGCGGCAAATGAAAAACTGTTTTTT
CDR3aa: CASSVGAANEKLFF
v_gene: TRBV9
d_gene: NA
abundance: many
j_gene: TRBJ1-4

CDR3nt: TGTGCCAGCAAAACGGGGGGCAGAGATACGCGGTATTTT
CDR3aa: CASKTGGRDTRYF
v_gene: TRBV12-3/TRBV12-4
d_gene: NA
abundance: NA
j_gene: TRBJ2-3

CDR3nt: TGTGCCAGCAGCTTAAGGCAGAACTACTATAATTCACCCCTCCACTTT
CDR3aa: CASSLRQNYYNSPLHF
v_gene: TRBV7-8
d_gene: NA
abundance: NA
j_gene: TRBJ1-6

CDR3nt: TGTGCCAGTAGTCCCCGGACAGGGGGGACAGATACGCAGTATTTT
CDR3aa: CASSPRTGGTDTQYF
v_gene: TRBV19
d_gene: TRBD1
abundance: many
j_gene: TRBJ2-3

CDR3nt: TGCGCCAGCAGACCACAGGGGAACACCGGGGAGCTGTTTTTT
CDR3aa: CASRPQGNTGELFF
v_gene: TRBV4-1
d_gene: NA
abundance: many
j_gene: TRBJ2-2

CDR3nt: TGCGCCAGCAGCCAAGATAGGACTCGGGCGGTAAGCTCCTACGAGCAGTACTTC
CDR3aa: CASSQDRTRAVSSYEQYF
v_gene: TRBV4-3
d_gene: NA
abundance: NA
j_gene: TRBJ2-7

CDR3nt: TGTGCCAGCAGCCACAGGGGCCCAACCGGGGAGCTGTTTTTT
CDR3aa: CASSHRGPTGELFF
v_gene: TRBV16
d_gene: NA
abundance: few
j_gene: TRBJ2-2

CDR3nt: TGCGCCAGCAGCCACCACTTCTCGCTGGAGATGCCCTCCCATCAGCCCCAGCATTTT
CDR3aa: CASSHHFSLEMPSHQPQHF
v_gene: TRBV4-3
d_gene: NA
abundance: many
j_gene: TRBJ1-5

CDR3nt: TGTGCCAGCAGCTGGACCGGGACAGGGGTCGCAGATACGCAGTATTTT
CDR3aa: CASSWTGTGVADTQYF
v_gene: TRBV13
d_gene: TRBD1
abundance: NA
j_gene: TRBJ2-3